This T cell receptor beta chain was profiled in a study of cytomegalovirus exposure and HLA in healthy donors. Use of 60 Vbeta and 13 Jbeta primers characterized the PCR. Repertoires were generated with immunoSEQ multiplex PCR, while TCRdb's copy carries only in-frame clones and drops some. In total, the table holds some 200,000 clones. CDR3 length: 14 residues. Germline CDR1 reads PRHDT; CDR2 reads FYEKMQ (reference sequence). The J segment lost 6 bases and the V segment lost 2 bases, leaving 4 bases of the junction unmatched. Material for sequencing was PBMCs. The clonotype originates from a boy aged 5-17 years in good health and CMV-seronegative. The chain is built from TRBV13 and TRBJ2-3, with 8 nucleotides matching TRBD1. The CDR3 DNA sequence: TGTGCCAGCAGCTTAAGAACAGGGGGGGATACGCAGTATTTT. It is translated as CASSLRTGGDTQYF.